These 23 T cell receptor beta chains share one sample of origin, sequenced in a study of blood T cell repertoires in COVID-19. This table comes from immunoSEQ multiplex PCR, and its TCRdb copy is limited to in-frame clones, with some not included. This table holds around 180,000 clones, 70% to 90% found once. Sequenced sample: peripheral blood. These receptors came from a woman in her 30s with active or convalescent COVID-19.

This clone was observed a single time. The J gene is TRBJ2-1, the V gene TRBV5-1; 10 nucleotides line up with TRBD2. Losses at the gene ends were 0 bases for V and 4 bases for J; bases not matched to a gene: 1. The CDR3 runs 15 residues. Germline-derived CDR1 and CDR2 are SGHRS and YFSETQ. Here the CDR3 DNA reads TGCGCCAGCAGCTTGGGGACTAGCGGTTACAATGAGCAGTTCTTC. Amino acid sequence: CASSLGTSGYNEQFF.

The chain couples TRBV9 to TRBJ2-2; 9 nucleotides line up with TRBD1. Germline V gene sequence: CDR1 SGDLS, CDR2 YYNGEE. There are 16 residues in the CDR3. V gave up 0 bases and J gave up 2 bases; unmatched junction bases: 2. The CDR3 sequence: CASSVVTGGNTGELFF. DNA for the CDR3: TGTGCCAGCAGCGTAGTAACAGGGGGCAACACCGGGGAGCTGTTTTTT.

The chain uses TRBV5-4 and TRBJ1-2, with D possibly matching TRBD1 (6 bases). Trimming shortened V by 4 bases and J by 4 bases, and 14 bases separated the two germline ends. Germline V gene sequence: CDR1 SGHNT, CDR2 YYREEE (reference sequence). This CDR3 comprises 14 residues. The CDR3 loop reads CASSPRDRRYGYTF. The DNA for the CDR3 is TGTGCCAGCAGCCCGCGTGACAGGCGCTATGGCTACACCTTC.

The chain combines TRBV28 with TRBJ1-5; the match to TRBD1 covers 9 bases. The germline gives CDR1 MDHEN, CDR2 SYDVKM. Trimming cost V 5 bases and J 5 bases; bases outside gene matches: 7. This CDR3 is 15 amino acids long. In nucleotides, the CDR3 is TGTGCCAGCAGTAATCCCGGGACAGGGTATCAGCCCCAGCATTTT. Encoded protein: CASSNPGTGYQPQHF.

This chain uses TRBV19 with TRBJ1-1, with 7 positions matching TRBD1. Germline V CDR1 and CDR2: LNHDA, SQIVND (reference sequence). With V trimmed by 4 bases and J by 0 bases, 8 bases remained unmatched. The CDR3 runs 16 residues. The chain's CDR3 is CASSTRQGLVNTEAFF. CDR3 coding DNA: TGTGCCAGTAGTACAAGACAGGGATTGGTGAACACTGAAGCTTTCTTT. The full variable domain, its missing parts supplied by reference TRBV19 and TRBJ1-1, is DGGITQSPKYLFRKEGQNVTLSCEQNLNHDAMYWYRQDPGQGLRLIYYSQIVNDFQKGDIAEGYSVSREKKESFPLTVTSAQKNPTAFYLCASSTRQGLVNTEAFFGQGTRLTVV.

The V call is TRBV4-2, the J call TRBJ1-2; D uncertain. CDR1 is LGHNA and CDR2 is YNFKEQ in the germline V gene. This CDR3 has 14 amino acids. V lost 8 bases and J lost 10, with 23 bases in between. CDR3 loop: CASASPGSRNPYTF. The CDR3 DNA follows: TGTGCCAGCGCCTCTCCCGGGTCCCGAAACCCCTACACCTTC.

The chain employs TRBV5-6 and TRBJ2-1; D remains unclear. This CDR3 has 12 amino acids. Germline V gives CDR1 SGHDT, CDR2 YYEEEE. With 1 base removed from V and 8 bases from J, the gap between germline ends came to 7 bases. CDR3 sequence (DNA): TGTGCCAGCAGCTTGTCGGTTTATGAGCAGTTCTTC. Its translation: CASSLSVYEQFF.

CDR3 in DNA: TGTGCCAGCAGTGAAGCGGCCGGACAGGGGGCCTATGGCTACACCTTC. Its translation is CASSEAAGQGAYGYTF. V usage is TRBV2 and J usage is TRBJ1-2; 11 nucleotides agree with TRBD1. This CDR3 contains 16 residues. The V segment lost 0 bases and the J segment 4 bases; nucleotides outside the gene matches: 4. CDR1 SNHLY and CDR2 FYNNEI come from the germline V gene.

The chain carries TRBV9 and TRBJ2-3, with a tentative D call TRBD1 (5 bases). Trimming left V 0 bases short and J 4 bases short, with 9 bases between. Germline values: CDR1 SGDLS, CDR2 YYNGEE. This CDR3 region has 14 residues. CDR3: CASSVEGSSDTQYF. The CDR3 coding sequence is TGTGCCAGCAGCGTAGAGGGGTCTTCAGATACGCAGTATTTT.

The chain uses TRBV5-1 and TRBJ1-4; tentatively, D is TRBD1 (5 bases). The CDR3 loop spans 15 amino acids. Germline V lookup: CDR1 SGHRS, CDR2 YFSETQ. V lost 4 bases and J lost 8, with 18 bases in between. This chain's CDR3 is CASSRNGGVREKLFF. The DNA of the CDR3 is TGCGCCAGCAGCAGAAACGGAGGGGTTAGGGAAAAACTGTTTTTT.

This chain links TRBV27 with TRBJ1-1, with 9 bases that match TRBD1. Germline-derived CDR1 and CDR2 are MNHEY and SMNVEV (reference sequence). J was trimmed by 7 bases and V by 3 bases; bases with no gene match: 9. The CDR3 contains 15 residues. CDR3 bases: TGTGCCAGCAGTTTTTCGGGACAGGGATTTGTTGAAGCTTTCTTT. Amino acids: CASSFSGQGFVEAFF.

This clone has a handful of counts. The gene calls are TRBV7-9 and TRBJ1-2; 9 nucleotides line up with TRBD1. After removal of 2 bases from V and 2 bases from J, the junction contained 9 bases not matched to a gene. There are 17 residues in the CDR3. The germline gives CDR1 SEHNR, CDR2 FQNEAQ (reference sequence). The CDR3, as DNA: TGTGCCAGCAGCTTAACAGGGGGCGCCCAGGAGAACTATGGCTACACCTTC. Translation: CASSLTGGAQENYGYTF.

This chain uses TRBV6-1 with TRBJ1-5; D is perhaps TRBD1 (5 bases). This CDR3 is built from 17 residues. From germline, CDR1 is MNHNS and CDR2 SASEGT. The V gene lost 1 base and the J gene lost 4 bases, with 17 bases spanning the gap. The CDR3 sequence is CASSEEVPGLNNQPQHF. The CDR3 DNA reads as TGTGCCAGCAGTGAAGAAGTTCCGGGACTGAATAATCAGCCCCAGCATTTT.

This chain connects TRBV24-1 to TRBJ2-3, with D uncertain. Germline V lookup: CDR1 KGHDR, CDR2 SFDVKD. The CDR3 runs to 14 residues. With 9 bases removed from V and 4 bases from J, the gap between germline ends came to 16 bases. This chain's CDR3 is CATADTVSPDTQYF. For the CDR3, the DNA is TGTGCCACCGCAGACACGGTATCACCAGATACGCAGTATTTT.

CDR3 DNA sequence: TGTGCCAGTATGTTCCAGGGTTGGAACACTGAAGCTTTCTTT. The encoded protein is CASMFQGWNTEAFF. The chain carries TRBV19 and TRBJ1-1, with D possibly matching TRBD1 (5 bases). The germline gives CDR1 LNHDA, CDR2 SQIVND (reference sequence). The CDR3 has 14 residues. Trimming pared 7 bases from V and 1 base from J, leaving 13 bases between.

The chain uses TRBV9 and TRBJ2-1; 8 nucleotides align to TRBD1. The CDR3 contains 20 residues. CDR1 SGDLS and CDR2 YYNGEE come from the germline V gene. V lost 5 bases to trimming and J lost 0 bases; unmatched junction nucleotides: 19. The CDR3 coding sequence is TGTGCCAGCAGTGGGGCCGGACAGGGTCACCCCCGGAGCTCCTACAATGAGCAGTTCTTC. It is translated as CASSGAGQGHPRSSYNEQFF.

This sequence joins TRBV5-1 and TRBJ1-1; possibly TRBD1 for D (6 bases). Germline CDR1 SGHRS, CDR2 YFSETQ. The ends were cut back, 4 bases at V and 3 bases at J, with 16 bases in the middle. This CDR3 region has 15 residues. DNA for the CDR3: TGCGCCAGCAGCCCCGGAGGGGGGGCGTACACTGAAGCTTTCTTT. This encodes CASSPGGGAYTEAFF.

The chain recombines TRBV3-1 (or the pseudogene TRBV3-2) with TRBJ1-4; 9 nucleotides line up with TRBD1. In germline, CDR1 is LGHDT, CDR2 YNNKEL (reference sequence). V lost 2 bases, J lost 4 bases, and 8 bases stayed unmatched. CDR3 length equals 17 residues. CDR3: CASSQMDRGWGNEKLFF. In nucleotides, the CDR3 is TGTGCCAGCAGCCAAATGGACAGGGGATGGGGTAATGAAAAACTGTTTTTT.

The chain uses TRBV9 and TRBJ1-4; possibly TRBD1 for D (5 bases). CDR1 and CDR2 (germline): SGDLS, YYNGEE. The CDR3 spans 15 residues. V gave up 0 bases and J gave up 6 bases, with 12 bases separating them. The CDR3 DNA reads TGTGCCAGCAGCGTAGGGGGCAGGCTCGATGAAAAACTGTTTTTT. Translating gives CASSVGGRLDEKLFF.

This clone was detected only once. The chain couples TRBV19 to TRBJ2-1, with 7 bases matching TRBD2. From germline, CDR1 is LNHDA and CDR2 SQIVND (reference sequence). Losses at the gene ends were 4 bases for V and 2 bases for J; bases not matched to a gene: 8. The CDR3 extends over 16 amino acids. CDR3: CASSTPGEGTYNEQFF. In nucleotides, the CDR3 is TGTGCCAGTAGTACCCCCGGGGAGGGCACCTACAATGAGCAGTTCTTC.

The rearrangement links TRBV18 to TRBJ1-1; D is perhaps TRBD1 (6 bases). The CDR3 contains 14 residues. Per germline, CDR1 KGHSH and CDR2 LQKENI. The V and J ends lost 4 bases and 1 base respectively, with 10 bases between them. Here the CDR3 DNA reads TGTGCCAGCTCACGGTCGACAGGGAACACTGAAGCTTTCTTT. It is translated as CASSRSTGNTEAFF.

On this clone itself: The sample has other DNA sequences that encode this CDR3 too. The rearrangement links TRBV5-6 to TRBJ1-6; 7 bases align to TRBD1. This CDR3 has 15 residues. Germline V gene lookup returns CDR1 SGHDT and CDR2 YYEEEE. Trimming removed 1 base from V and 6 bases from J; junction bases left unmatched: 4. The CDR3 protein is CASSLRQGVNSPLHF. Here the CDR3 DNA reads TGTGCCAGCAGCTTGCGCCAGGGGGTTAATTCACCCCTCCACTTT.

The rearrangement uses TRBV6-5 and TRBJ2-7; D call uncertain. Germline V gene sequence: CDR1 MNHEY, CDR2 SVGAGI. The CDR3 covers 13 residues. V was shortened by 0 bases and J by 5 bases, with 8 bases between the two germline ends. CDR3 amino acids: CASSYSTPHEQYF. The DNA for the CDR3 is TGTGCCAGCAGTTACTCGACACCTCACGAGCAGTACTTC.